These 17 T cell receptor beta chains came from one sample sequenced in a study of blood T cell repertoires in COVID-19. Profiling relied on immunoSEQ multiplex PCR, and the TCRdb table lists in-frame clones only, not all of them. The data hold about 120,000 clones, with around nine tenths observed a single time. The sample consisted of peripheral blood. These TCRs come from a woman aged 45 to 65 with acute or convalescent COVID-19.

V gene TRBV28 combines with J gene TRBJ2-7; 8 bases agree with TRBD2. The CDR3 has 16 residues. CDR1 is MDHEN, CDR2 SYDVKM, per germline. The V gene end was trimmed by 7 bases and the J gene end by 3 bases; junction bases not matched to a gene: 14. The CDR3: CASITPGGGRSYEQYF. The CDR3 nucleotides are TGTGCCAGCATCACCCCGGGCGGGGGGCGTAGCTACGAGCAGTACTTC.

The V call is TRBV7-2, the J call TRBJ1-1; D is unclear. CDR1 and CDR2 from the germline V gene are SGHTA and FQGNSA. Trimming took 0 bases from V and 4 from J, leaving 12 bases between them. The CDR3 covers 15 residues. CDR3 sequence: CASSLARGIGTEAFF. CDR3 DNA: TGTGCCAGCAGCTTAGCGCGAGGGATCGGCACTGAAGCTTTCTTT. Variable domain in full (rest from reference TRBV7-2 and TRBJ1-1): GAGVSQSPSNKVTEKGKDVELRCDPISGHTALYWYRQSLGQGLEFLIYFQGNSAPDKSGLPSDRFSAERTGGSVSTLTIQRTQQEDSAVYLCASSLARGIGTEAFFGQGTRLTVV.

There are a few counts of this clone. This CDR3 is also generated by other DNA sequences in the sample. Here the CDR3 DNA reads TGTGCCAGCTCACCATCTACGGGATCCTACGAGCAGTACTTC. The encoded protein is CASSPSTGSYEQYF. This chain uses TRBV18 with TRBJ2-7; D may be TRBD2 (5 bases). The ends were cut back, 2 bases at V and 1 base at J, with 9 bases in the middle. Per germline, CDR1 KGHSH and CDR2 LQKENI. The CDR3 length is 14 residues. The full variable domain, in which reference TRBV18 and TRBJ2-7 provide the parts outside the CDR3, is NAGVMQNPRHLVRRRGQEARLRCSPMKGHSHVYWYRQLPEEGLKFMVYLQKENIIDESGMPKERFSAEFPKEGPSILRIQQVVRGDSAAYFCASSPSTGSYEQYFGPGTRLTVT.

The chain couples TRBV5-4 to TRBJ1-2; 7 positions match TRBD1. This CDR3 has 14 residues. Trimming at V came to 0 bases and at J to 4 bases, leaving 3 bases not matched to a gene. Germline V CDR1 and CDR2: SGHNT, YYREEE (reference sequence). DNA for the CDR3: TGTGCCAGCAGCTTGGCGGGACAGCCCTATGGCTACACCTTC. It encodes CASSLAGQPYGYTF.

This clone occurred once. This chain uses TRBV2 with TRBJ1-1, with D perhaps TRBD1 (6 bases). Germline V gene data show CDR1 as SNHLY and CDR2 as FYNNEI. This CDR3 region has 13 residues. Between the trimmed V and J ends, which lost 10 bases and 2 bases, there was a span of 14 bases. As DNA, the CDR3 is TGTGCCACCACGGACAGACAAAACACTGAAGCTTTCTTT. Its translation is CATTDRQNTEAFF.

The J gene is TRBJ1-4, the V gene TRBV20-1; the D gene is possibly TRBD1 (6 bases). The V gene's germline CDR1 is DFQATT and CDR2 SNEGSKA (reference sequence). V gave up 3 bases and J gave up 7 bases, with 15 bases separating them. The CDR3 sequence is 14 residues long. The CDR3 nucleotides are TGCAGTGCTAGTAGGGGGTGGAGAAGTGAAAAACTGTTTTTT. Residues: CSASRGWRSEKLFF.

This clone was counted once. The chain recombines TRBV11-2 with TRBJ2-4; tentatively, D is TRBD1 (6 bases). The germline V gene has CDR1 SGHAT and CDR2 FQNNGV. V lost 1 base and J 7 bases, leaving 17 bases between the germline ends. The CDR3 length is 16 residues. The CDR3 DNA sequence: TGTGCCAGCAGCTTAGGGGGGCAGGGGATTTGGAACATTCAGTACTTC. It specifies CASSLGGQGIWNIQYF.

The rearrangement uses TRBV2 and TRBJ2-1; 11 nucleotides align to TRBD2. This CDR3 spans 15 amino acids. Losses at the gene ends were 4 bases for V and 6 bases for J; bases not matched to a gene: 5. CDR1 is SNHLY, CDR2 FYNNEI, per germline. The CDR3 here is CASSVSGGASNEQFF. CDR3 nucleotides: TGTGCCAGCAGTGTTAGCGGGGGGGCTAGCAATGAGCAGTTCTTC. The whole variable domain, filled in from reference TRBV2 and TRBJ2-1, reads EPEVTQTPSHQVTQMGQEVILRCVPISNHLYFYWYRQILGQKVEFLVSFYNNEISEKSEIFDDQFSVERPDGSNFTLKIRSTKLEDSAMYFCASSVSGGASNEQFFGPGTRLTVL.

The V gene is TRBV5-1, the J gene TRBJ2-7, with D possibly being TRBD1 (6 bases). Germline loops: CDR1 SGHRS, CDR2 YFSETQ. This CDR3 is 15 amino acids long. Trimming removed 0 bases from V and 2 bases from J, with 12 bases in between. This CDR3 is CASSLVQGIPYEQYF. CDR3 DNA sequence: TGCGCCAGCAGCTTGGTTCAGGGGATCCCCTACGAGCAGTACTTC.

The chain links TRBV29-1 to TRBJ2-5; 8 nucleotides agree with TRBD2. The CDR3 extends over 12 amino acids. V dropped 5 bases and J dropped 5; count of bases not matched to a gene: 4. The germline gives CDR1 SQVTM, CDR2 ANQGSEA. The CDR3 DNA reads TGCAGCGTTAGAAGCGGGAGTGAGACCCAGTACTTC. Its protein product is CSVRSGSETQYF.

Only one count was recorded for this clone. The rearrangement links TRBV3-1 (or the pseudogene TRBV3-2) to TRBJ1-1; maybe TRBD1 (6 bases). The CDR3 loop spans 13 amino acids. Between the trimmed V and J ends, which lost 4 bases and 3 bases, there was a span of 9 bases. Germline V gene data show CDR1 as LGHDT and CDR2 as YNNKEL (reference sequence). This CDR3 is CASSRGGYTEAFF. For the CDR3, the DNA is TGTGCCAGCAGCCGTGGGGGCTACACTGAAGCTTTCTTT.

This clone has just a few counts. J is TRBJ1-6 and V is TRBV12-3 or TRBV12-4, with TRBD1 matching over 12 bases. This CDR3 has 13 residues. The junction had 3 bases not matched to a gene; V was cut back by 1 base and J by 17 bases. This CDR3 reads CASSLEGQGAFHF. Written as DNA, the CDR3 is TGTGCCAGCAGTTTAGAGGGACAGGGGGCTTTCCACTTT.

The chain employs TRBV20-1 and TRBJ1-1, with D possibly TRBD1 on 5 matching bases. The V and J ends lost 7 bases and 6 bases respectively, with 9 bases between them. Germline loops: CDR1 DFQATT, CDR2 SNEGSKA (reference sequence). The CDR3 is made up of 10 amino acids. The CDR3 here is CSGGGAEAFF. CDR3 in DNA: TGCAGTGGTGGGGGGGCTGAAGCTTTCTTT.

This clone has a single count. The J gene is TRBJ2-7, the V gene TRBV7-9; possibly TRBD2 for D (5 bases). CDR3 length: 16 residues. With 5 bases removed from V and 4 bases from J, the gap between germline ends came to 21 bases. Germline V gene sequence: CDR1 SEHNR, CDR2 FQNEAQ (reference sequence). CDR3 in amino acids: CASSPPRGGLPYEQYF. The CDR3 nucleotides are TGTGCCAGCAGCCCCCCTCGGGGTGGCCTTCCGTACGAGCAGTACTTC.

This chain joins TRBV23-1 and TRBJ1-2, with D unclear. TRBV23-1 carries the ORF label, with uncertain function. V lost 2 bases and J lost 8, with 18 bases in between. The length of the CDR3 is 15 residues. This CDR3 reads CASSQTMEYPLGYTF. The CDR3 DNA follows: TGCGCCAGCAGTCAAACCATGGAGTACCCCTTGGGCTACACCTTC.

V gene TRBV19 combines with J gene TRBJ2-3; TRBD1 matches 7 bases. The germline V gene encodes CDR1 LNHDA and CDR2 SQIVND (reference sequence). This CDR3 has 14 amino acids. V was clipped by 3 bases and J by 1 base; unmatched bases: 1. The CDR3 DNA sequence: TGTGCCAGTAGTATTACAGGGGGCACAGATACGCAGTATTTT. This encodes CASSITGGTDTQYF.

The rearrangement links TRBV7-2 to TRBJ2-1, with TRBD2 matching 7 bases. J was trimmed by 6 bases and V by 1 base; bases with no gene match: 3. Per germline, CDR1 SGHTA and CDR2 FQGNSA. This CDR3 is 14 amino acids long. The CDR3, as DNA: TGTGCCAGCAGCTTAGGGGGGGGTGTCAATGAGCAGTTCTTC. This sequence encodes CASSLGGGVNEQFF. Drawing the rest from reference TRBV7-2 and TRBJ2-1, the complete variable domain is GAGVSQSPSNKVTEKGKDVELRCDPISGHTALYWYRQSLGQGLEFLIYFQGNSAPDKSGLPSDRFSAERTGGSVSTLTIQRTQQEDSAVYLCASSLGGGVNEQFFGPGTRLTVL.